The present T cell receptor beta chain was sequenced within a study of T cell responses to AZD1222 COVID-19 vaccine. Study overall: It was second doses at about 4 or about 12 weeks that were pooled.

Remarks on this clone: Its antigen remains unidentified.

Sequencing used immunoSEQ multiplex PCR; TCRdb keeps in-frame clones, though not all of them. The top ten hold around 3% of the sample, which has roughly 150,000 clones, 88% seen once. Study results and limitations: Unmutated variant regions are reportedly the target of nearly half of TCRs that are spike-specific. Among vaccine-associated CD4 TCRs, coverage spanned spike, with dominance at 160-218 and 743-854.

Deletions cut 0 bases from V and 1 base from J, with 9 bases between. Germline CDR1 and CDR2: SGHDN and FVKESK. The length of the CDR3 is 16 residues. This material consisted of peripheral blood, taken on day 0 of AZD1222 vaccination. The TCR sequence derives from an adult in good health. This rearrangement joins TRBV14 to TRBJ2-2, with TRBD2 as a possible D gene (5 bases). This CDR3 reads CASSQDAGVNTGELFF. In DNA form, the CDR3 reads TGTGCCAGCAGCCAAGATGCGGGCGTGAACACCGGGGAGCTGTTTTTT.